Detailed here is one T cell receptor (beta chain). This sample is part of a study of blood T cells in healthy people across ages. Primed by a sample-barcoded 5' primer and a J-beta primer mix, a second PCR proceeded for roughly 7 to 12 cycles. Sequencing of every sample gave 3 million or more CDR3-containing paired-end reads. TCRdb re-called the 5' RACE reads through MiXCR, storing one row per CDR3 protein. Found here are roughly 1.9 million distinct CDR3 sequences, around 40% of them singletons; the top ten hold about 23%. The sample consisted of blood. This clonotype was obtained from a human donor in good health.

The CDR3 coding sequence is TGCAGCGTTGAAGATCTGGGGGGAGTTTACACTGAAGCTTTCTTT. Encoded protein: CSVEDLGGVYTEAFF. This chain joins TRBV29-1 and TRBJ1-1; D is possibly TRBD1 (5 bases). With 0 bases removed from V and 3 bases from J, the gap between germline ends came to 14 bases. The CDR3 runs 15 residues. Germline V gene lookup returns CDR1 SQVTM and CDR2 ANQGSEA.